The T cell receptor beta chain described here comes from a study of persistence of HIV-infected CD4 T cells. Study overall: Multiple blood draws of up to 180 mL, except a couple of donors with single leukapheresis.

Anti-CD3/anti-CD28 beads served as a nonspecific positive control stimulus. Sorting of responding CD4+ T cells relied on upregulated CD40 ligand together with CD69. Donors had CD4+ T cell counts above 400 cells/uL and were CMV-seropositive. This was the immunoSEQ version 4 assay in survey mode. Some clones are missing from TCRdb's copy, which holds only in-frame ones; the method was immunoSEQ multiplex PCR. The data show tens of thousands of clones, about 87% seen once. A remark on this clone: The target antigen is unknown.

The CDR3 runs 13 residues. Germline CDR1 reads MGHDK; CDR2 reads SYGVNS. Trimming cost V 6 bases and J 6 bases; bases outside gene matches: 5. This specimen was CD4+ T cells sorted from PBMCs after approximately 19-hour stimulation, taken from a patient who received antiretroviral therapy. The receptor was derived from an adult woman with HIV who was CMV-seropositive. The chain uses TRBV25-1 and TRBJ1-2, with 9 bases identical to TRBD1. CDR3 sequence reads: CASRRDREDGYTF. The CDR3 DNA sequence: TGTGCCAGCAGAAGGGACAGGGAGGATGGCTACACCTTC.